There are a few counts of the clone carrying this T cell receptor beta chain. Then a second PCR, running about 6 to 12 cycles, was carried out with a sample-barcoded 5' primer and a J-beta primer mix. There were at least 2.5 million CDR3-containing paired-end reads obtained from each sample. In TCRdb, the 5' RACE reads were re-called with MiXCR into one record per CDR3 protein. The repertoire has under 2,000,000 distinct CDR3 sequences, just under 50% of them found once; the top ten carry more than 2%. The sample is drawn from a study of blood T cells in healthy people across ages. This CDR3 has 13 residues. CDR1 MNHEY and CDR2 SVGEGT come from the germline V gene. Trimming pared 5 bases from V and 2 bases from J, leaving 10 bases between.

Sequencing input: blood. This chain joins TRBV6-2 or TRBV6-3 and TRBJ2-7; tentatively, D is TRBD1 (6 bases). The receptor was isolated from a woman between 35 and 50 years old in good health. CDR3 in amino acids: CASSPGDTYEQYF. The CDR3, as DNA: TGTGCCAGCAGTCCCGGGGACACCTACGAGCAGTACTTC.